Below, 29 T cell receptor beta chains from the same sample are listed, as sequenced in a study of T-cell reconstitution after alpha-beta-depleted transplantation in children. The TCRbeta library incorporated unique molecular identifiers. In TCRdb, the PCR reads were re-called with MiXCR into one record per CDR3 protein. This table holds over 85,000 distinct CDR3 sequences, around a tenth found once. Specimen: PBMCs from the stem cell graft donor, collected from the stem cell graft. Source of these receptors: a human donor who donated a stem cell graft to a child with acute lymphoblastic leukemia.

This clonotype was recorded at least ten times. The rearrangement links TRBV5-1 to TRBJ1-2; D is uncertain. This CDR3 is built from 13 residues. Germline V gives CDR1 SGHRS, CDR2 YFSETQ. V gave up 4 bases and J gave up 5 bases, with 12 bases separating them. CDR3 sequence (DNA): TGCGCCAGCAGCCCCTGGGGATTTTATGGCTACACCTTC. It specifies CASSPWGFYGYTF.

There are many counts of this clonotype. The chain carries TRBV4-3 and TRBJ2-1; no clear D. V lost 2 bases and J lost 0, with 8 bases in between. The CDR3 contains 15 residues. Per the germline V gene, CDR1 is LGHNA and CDR2 is YSLEER. In DNA, the CDR3 is TGCGCCAGCAGCCAAATACTAAGCTCCTACAATGAGCAGTTCTTC. Translation: CASSQILSSYNEQFF.

Many counts were recorded for this clonotype. The V and J genes are TRBV4-3 and TRBJ1-2; a possible D gene is TRBD1 (6 bases). The germline CDR1 and CDR2 sequences are LGHNA and YSLEER. V lost 0 bases and J 8 bases, leaving 13 bases between the germline ends. The CDR3 has 14 residues. This CDR3 reads CASSQEVGGGGYTF. CDR3 nucleotide sequence: TGCGCCAGCAGCCAAGAGGTCGGGGGCGGCGGCTACACCTTC.

The gene calls are TRBV7-2 and TRBJ2-3; TRBD2 matches at 10 bases. Germline CDR1 SGHTA, CDR2 FQGNSA. This CDR3 is 16 amino acids long. With V trimmed by 0 bases and J by 4 bases, 4 bases remained unmatched. This CDR3 is CASSLASGGASDTQYF. DNA of the CDR3: TGTGCCAGCAGCTTAGCCAGCGGGGGGGCCTCAGATACGCAGTATTTT.

In its sample, this clonotype was seen many times. The V and J genes are TRBV25-1 and TRBJ2-7; no definite D call. Per germline, CDR1 MGHDK and CDR2 SYGVNS. This CDR3 has 11 amino acids. Trimming cost V 6 bases and J 2 bases, with 5 bases left between them. The CDR3 nucleotides are TGTGCCAGCAGCCATACCTACGAGCAGTACTTC. It is translated as CASSHTYEQYF.

This clonotype was seen ten or more times. The genes are TRBV5-1 and TRBJ1-1, with a weak D call TRBD1 (6 bases). The CDR3 covers 15 residues. V lost 0 bases and J 1 base, leaving 10 bases between the germline ends. Germline-derived CDR1 and CDR2 are SGHRS and YFSETQ. The CDR3 sequence is CASSLGDRRNTEAFF. The CDR3 DNA reads TGCGCCAGCAGCTTGGGAGACAGGAGGAACACTGAAGCTTTCTTT.

This clonotype appeared many times. The rearrangement uses TRBV20-1 and TRBJ1-1, with D possibly being TRBD1 (5 bases). The CDR3 runs 16 residues. V gave up 3 bases and J gave up 0 bases, with 17 bases separating them. CDR1 is DFQATT and CDR2 is SNEGSKA in the germline V gene (reference sequence). CDR3 amino acids: CSASPEGAALNTEAFF. DNA for the CDR3: TGCAGTGCTAGTCCCGAAGGGGCAGCCCTGAACACTGAAGCTTTCTTT.

This clonotype showed up many times. For the CDR3, the DNA is TGTGCCAGCTCAGGTCTCCAAGAGACCCAGTACTTC. Its protein is CASSGLQETQYF. The rearrangement uses TRBV18 and TRBJ2-5; the D is unclear. The CDR3 sequence is 12 residues long. In germline, CDR1 is KGHSH, CDR2 LQKENI. V was trimmed by 5 bases and J by 1 base, leaving 5 bases between them.

This clonotype has ten or more counts. The chain joins TRBV6-5 to TRBJ1-6, with TRBD1 identical over 8 bases. Germline V gene data show CDR1 as MNHEY and CDR2 as SVGAGI. The V and J ends lost 4 bases and 7 bases, in that order; junction bases with no gene match: 9. This CDR3 comprises 16 residues. CDR3 in DNA: TGTGCCAGCAGTTGGGGGCAGGGGGCTAGAAATTCACCCCTCCACTTT. Amino acids: CASSWGQGARNSPLHF.

This clonotype was seen ten or more times. The rearrangement uses TRBV6-1 and TRBJ1-6, with D possibly being TRBD1 (5 bases). Trimming stripped 1 base from V and 5 bases from J, with 6 bases between. Germline CDR1 is MNHNS and CDR2 is SASEGT. This CDR3 comprises 14 residues. The CDR3 loop reads CASSEGGDNSPLHF. The CDR3 nucleotides are TGTGCCAGCAGTGAAGGGGGCGATAATTCACCCCTCCACTTT.

In its sample, this clonotype was seen many times. This chain connects TRBV4-1 to TRBJ2-7; D ambiguous. CDR1 and CDR2 from the germline V gene are MGHRA and YSYEKL. Deletions cut 8 bases from V and 2 bases from J, with 19 bases between. The CDR3 loop spans 15 amino acids. The CDR3 here is CASGNAAKGTYEQYF. The CDR3 nucleotides are TGCGCCAGCGGGAACGCGGCGAAAGGTACCTACGAGCAGTACTTC.

This clonotype has at least ten counts. This chain uses TRBV7-2 with TRBJ1-1; D might be TRBD1 (5 bases). Per germline, CDR1 SGHTA and CDR2 FQGNSA. V was cut by 2 bases and J by 4 bases, with 14 bases left in between. CDR3 length: 15 amino acids. The CDR3 nucleotides read TGTGCCAGCAGCTTACCGCTCTCAGGGAGCACTGAAGCTTTCTTT. It codes for CASSLPLSGSTEAFF.

V is TRBV5-4 and J is TRBJ2-3, with D tentatively TRBD2 (5 bases). Between the trimmed V and J ends, which lost 6 bases and 2 bases, there was a span of 13 bases. Germline V gene data show CDR1 as SGHNT and CDR2 as YYREEE (reference sequence). The CDR3 consists of 14 residues. The CDR3 is CASNAGGLTDTQYF. The DNA for the CDR3 is TGTGCCAGCAACGCGGGCGGACTCACAGATACGCAGTATTTT. Full variable domain (missing parts from reference TRBV5-4 and TRBJ2-3): ETGVTQSPTHLIKTRGQQVTLRCSSQSGHNTVSWYQQALGQGPQFIFQYYREEENGRGNFPPRFSGLQFPNYSSELNVNALELDDSALYLCASNAGGLTDTQYFGPGTRLTVL.

This clonotype was counted ten times or more. The chain employs TRBV5-6 and TRBJ2-1, with 11 bases identical to TRBD2. The CDR3 spans 15 residues. V gave up 4 bases and J gave up 5 bases; unmatched junction bases: 5. Germline assignment: CDR1 SGHDT and CDR2 YYEEEE. The CDR3 spells CASSDPSGGNNEQFF. CDR3 nucleotides: TGTGCCAGCAGCGACCCTAGCGGGGGGAACAATGAGCAGTTCTTC. The full variable domain, completed using reference TRBV5-6 and TRBJ2-1, is DAGVTQSPTHLIKTRGQQVTLRCSPKSGHDTVSWYQQALGQGPQFIFQYYEEEERQRGNFPDRFSGHQFPNYSSELNVNALLLGDSALYLCASSDPSGGNNEQFFGPGTRLTVL.

This rearrangement joins TRBV5-1 to TRBJ2-2, with 11 bases fitting TRBD1. The germline V gene has CDR1 SGHRS and CDR2 YFSETQ. V trimming: 3 bases; J trimming: 5 bases; junction bases outside the gene matches: 9. CDR3 length: 17 amino acids. This CDR3 is CASSSAGQGARTGELFF. CDR3 bases: TGCGCCAGCAGCTCCGCCGGACAGGGGGCGAGAACCGGGGAGCTGTTTTTT.

Many counts were recorded for this clonotype. The chain links TRBV4-3 to TRBJ2-1; D unclear. The CDR3 is 15 residues long. V was trimmed by 0 bases and J by 3 bases, leaving 9 bases between them. Germline V gives CDR1 LGHNA, CDR2 YSLEER. The CDR3 spells CASSQETVGYNEQFF. In DNA, the CDR3 is TGCGCCAGCAGCCAAGAAACAGTGGGCTACAATGAGCAGTTCTTC.

The sample holds many counts of this clonotype. The chain joins TRBV5-1 to TRBJ2-7; TRBD1 matches 7 bases. The ends lost 0 bases at V and 3 bases at J; junction bases unmatched: 9. Germline V lookup: CDR1 SGHRS, CDR2 YFSETQ. The CDR3 runs to 16 residues. CDR3 protein: CASSLGGQWALYEQYF. The CDR3 DNA reads TGCGCCAGCAGCTTGGGGGGACAGTGGGCACTCTACGAGCAGTACTTC.

As for this clonotype: A read error may explain this, as a much larger clone is one base away. The rearrangement links TRBV12-3 or TRBV12-4 to TRBJ1-5, with 9 bases lining up with TRBD1. This CDR3 has 15 amino acids. After removal of 4 bases from V and 5 bases from J, the junction contained 6 bases not matched to a gene. CDR3 sequence: CASSSGTGCDQPQHF. In DNA, the CDR3 is TGTGCCAGCAGTTCGGGGACAGGGTGCGATCAGCCCCAGCATTTT.

This clonotype was seen ten or more times. The chain is built from TRBV6-5 and TRBJ2-7; the D gene could be TRBD1 or TRBD2 (5 bases each). V was shortened by 9 bases and J by 3 bases, with 15 bases between the two germline ends. The CDR3 consists of 13 residues. Looked up from germline, CDR1 is MNHEY and CDR2 is SVGAGI. CDR3 coding DNA: TGTGCCAGTATAGGGACCGCGATCTACGAGCAGTACTTC. Its translation is CASIGTAIYEQYF.

This clonotype was recorded at least ten times. The rearrangement joins TRBV11-2 to TRBJ2-7, with D uncertain. Germline CDR1 and CDR2: SGHAT and FQNNGV. V was shortened by 1 base and J by 1 base, with 5 bases between the two germline ends. The CDR3 runs to 13 residues. CDR3: CASSLGASYEQYF. In nucleotides, the CDR3 is TGTGCCAGCAGCTTAGGGGCTTCCTACGAGCAGTACTTC.

This clonotype was detected many times. The chain carries TRBV28 and TRBJ2-3; 8 nucleotides match TRBD2. The CDR3 covers 15 residues. Germline V gives CDR1 MDHEN, CDR2 SYDVKM. The ends lost 3 bases at V and 5 bases at J; junction bases unmatched: 7. This chain's CDR3 is CASSLHLLAGDTQYF. CDR3 DNA sequence: TGTGCCAGCAGTTTGCACCTTCTAGCGGGAGATACGCAGTATTTT.

This sequence joins TRBV12-3 or TRBV12-4 and TRBJ2-7; 8 nucleotides line up with TRBD2. The CDR3 runs 15 residues. J lost 4 bases, V lost 6 bases, and 11 bases had no gene match. The CDR3, as DNA: TGTGCCAGCAGCTCAGCCTACGGGACTAGTTACGAGCAGTACTTC. This translates into CASSSAYGTSYEQYF.

This clonotype was counted many times. Mismatch with germline at one junction end may stem from a read error. The V gene is TRBV30, the J gene TRBJ2-5, with TRBD2 matching over 7 bases. The CDR3 covers 13 residues. CDR1 is GTSNPN, CDR2 SVGIG, per germline (reference sequence). Here the CDR3 DNA reads TGTGCCCGGAGCGGGGCGCCCCGAGAGACCCAGTACTTC. As protein: CARSGAPRETQYF.

This clonotype was observed many times. The V call is TRBV10-3, the J call TRBJ1-3; tentative D call: TRBD1 (5 bases). The V end lost 6 bases, the J end lost 0 bases, and 15 bases lay between the germline ends. The CDR3 has 16 residues. Germline-derived CDR1 and CDR2 are ENHRY and SYGVKD. CDR3 coding DNA: TGTGCCATCAGGAGTGCAGGGATCACCTCTGGAAACACCATATATTTT. Protein sequence: CAIRSAGITSGNTIYF.

This clonotype was picked up many times. The chain is built from TRBV10-3 and TRBJ1-2, with 10 nucleotides matching TRBD1. J lost 4 bases, V lost 0 bases, and 8 bases had no gene match. CDR1 and CDR2 (germline): ENHRY, SYGVKD. The CDR3 consists of 17 residues. The CDR3 DNA sequence: TGTGCCATCAGTGAGTCCTTTTTGACAGGGGGCCGCTATGGCTACACCTTC. This sequence encodes CAISESFLTGGRYGYTF.

This clonotype was seen ten or more times. The V call is TRBV29-1, the J call TRBJ1-2; 10 positions agree with TRBD1. The CDR3 is 13 amino acids. V was clipped by 5 bases and J by 11 bases; unmatched bases: 11. The germline gives CDR1 SQVTM, CDR2 ANQGSEA. This CDR3 reads CSVHGTGVPGYTF. CDR3 bases: TGCAGCGTTCACGGGACAGGGGTACCTGGGTACACCTTC. Using reference TRBV29-1 and TRBJ1-2 for the parts outside the CDR3, the full variable domain is SAVISQKPSRDICQRGTSLTIQCQVDSQVTMMFWYRQQPGQSLTLIATANQGSEATYESGFVIDKFPISRPNLTFSTLTVSNMSPEDSSIYLCSVHGTGVPGYTFGSGTRLTVV.

In this sample, this clonotype turned up many times. DNA of the CDR3: TGTGCCATCAGTGAATATAGCGAAAGTATAGCCTACGAGCAGTACTTC. It yields the protein CAISEYSESIAYEQYF. The chain employs TRBV10-3 and TRBJ2-7; tentative D call: TRBD2 (5 bases). V was cut by 3 bases and J by 2 bases, with 17 bases left in between. The CDR3 totals 16 residues. CDR1 and CDR2 from the germline V gene are ENHRY and SYGVKD.

This clonotype was found many times. The chain recombines TRBV5-6 with TRBJ1-2; D is perhaps TRBD1 (6 bases). V shed 2 bases and J shed 4 bases, with 12 bases lying between them. The CDR3 sequence is 14 residues long. Germline-derived CDR1 and CDR2 are SGHDT and YYEEEE. Here the CDR3 reads CASSFGGLAYGYTF. The CDR3 coding sequence is TGTGCCAGCAGCTTCGGGGGGCTTGCCTATGGCTACACCTTC.

This clonotype appeared many times. The gene calls are TRBV24-1 and TRBJ2-2; 8 bases are shared with TRBD2. The CDR3 loop spans 16 amino acids. CDR1 is KGHDR and CDR2 is SFDVKD in the germline V gene. J gave up 1 base and V 4 bases, and 4 bases lay outside the gene matches. CDR3 sequence: CATSDTSGRNTGELFF. CDR3 nucleotides: TGTGCCACCAGTGACACAAGCGGGAGGAACACCGGGGAGCTGTTTTTT.